A single sample gave rise to the 23 T cell receptor beta chains below, sequenced in a study of T cells in Graves' hyperthyroidism and ophthalmopathy. The TCR beta CDR3 regions underwent amplification using RNA transcripts as the source. HTBI primers were used for first-round RT-PCR of the TCR CDR3. TCRdb reprocessed the multiplex PCR reads via MiXCR and lists one record per CDR3 protein. Of hundreds of thousands of distinct CDR3 sequences in the sample, around 22% were seen once. The sample was blood. These receptors were collected from a woman between 25 and 40 years old with Graves' ophthalmopathy.

This clonotype was counted ten times or more. The chain links TRBV2 to TRBJ1-2, with D perhaps TRBD1 (6 bases). Germline V gene lookup returns CDR1 SNHLY and CDR2 FYNNEI. V lost 6 bases and J lost 3, with 14 bases in between. CDR3 length: 14 residues. The CDR3 nucleotides read TGTGCCAGCAGCACAGGGTCCTGGGACTATGGCTACACCTTC. Its translation: CASSTGSWDYGYTF.

A remark on this clonotype: The germline gene is not matched at one end of the junction; a read error may be the cause. The CDR3 is CVSSLGGSYEQYF. CDR3 nucleotide sequence: TGTGTCAGCAGCTTAGGGGGTTCCTACGAGCAGTACTTC. The rearrangement uses TRBV11-2 and TRBJ2-7, with a tentative D call TRBD1 (6 bases). Germline V gives CDR1 SGHAT, CDR2 FQNNGV. The CDR3 has 13 amino acids.

Worth noting for this clonotype: A junction end diverges from the germline sequence, so it may reflect a read error. J is TRBJ1-1 and V is TRBV12-3 or TRBV12-4; the D is unclear. The CDR3 runs to 15 residues. The DNA of the CDR3 is TGTGCCAGCAGTTTTTCATGGTCAGTGAACACTGAAGCCTTCTTT. Residues: CASSFSWSVNTEAFF.

The CDR3 DNA is TGTGCCAGCAGTTACCGGGGTAACCACTACGAGCAGTACTTC. This sequence encodes CASSYRGNHYEQYF. The chain couples TRBV6-5 to TRBJ2-7, with D tentatively TRBD2 (5 bases). The CDR3 has 14 amino acids. V was cut by 2 bases and J by 3 bases, with 11 bases left in between. Germline loops: CDR1 MNHEY, CDR2 SVGAGI.

This clonotype was found a few times. The chain's CDR3 is CSASMGKITEAFF. CDR3 in DNA: TGCAGTGCTAGTATGGGGAAGATCACTGAAGCTTTCTTT. This rearrangement joins TRBV20-1 to TRBJ1-1; D unclear. The CDR3 consists of 13 residues. Germline V CDR1 and CDR2: DFQATT, SNEGSKA (reference sequence). Trimming left V 3 bases short and J 4 bases short, with 12 bases between.

The chain combines TRBV6-2 or TRBV6-3 with TRBJ2-7; D is unclear. This CDR3 is 11 amino acids long. The germline gives CDR1 MNHEY, CDR2 SVGEGT. V lost 4 bases, J lost 5 bases, and 6 bases lay in between. The CDR3 loop reads CASSFTNEQYF. CDR3 in DNA: TGTGCCAGCAGTTTTACTAACGAGCAGTACTTC.

This clonotype has at least ten counts. The chain links TRBV30 to TRBJ1-1; D not resolved. Between the trimmed V and J ends, which lost 3 bases and 5 bases, there was a span of 7 bases. CDR1 GTSNPN and CDR2 SVGIG come from the germline V gene (reference sequence). The CDR3 has 11 residues. The CDR3 reads CAWRLVTEAFF. CDR3 sequence (DNA): TGTGCCTGGAGGTTGGTGACTGAAGCTTTCTTT.

This chain links TRBV18 with TRBJ1-5; D is unclear. CDR1 KGHSH and CDR2 LQKENI come from the germline V gene. With 5 bases removed from V and 0 bases from J, the gap between germline ends came to 8 bases. CDR3 length equals 14 residues. The CDR3 sequence: CASSADGSNQPQHF. CDR3 DNA: TGTGCCAGCTCAGCAGACGGTAGCAATCAGCCCCAGCATTTT.

The chain employs TRBV6-1 and TRBJ2-7; D gene uncertain. Looked up from germline, CDR1 is MNHNS and CDR2 is SASEGT. Trimming left V 3 bases short and J 1 base short, with 7 bases between. The CDR3 sequence is 13 residues long. The DNA for the CDR3 is TGTGCCAGCAGTGAGGCAGTTTCCTACGAGCAGTACTTC. This sequence encodes CASSEAVSYEQYF.

As regards this clonotype: Its ends do not fully match the called genes, so a read error is possible. The chain couples TRBV5-1 to TRBJ1-2; perhaps TRBD1 as D (5 bases). CDR1 and CDR2 (germline): SGHRS, YFSETQ. CDR3 length: 15 residues. CDR3 region: CASSLGPGGGDGYTF. CDR3 nucleotides: TGCGCCAGCAGTTTGGGTCCCGGGGGTGGAGATGGCTACACCTTC.

This clonotype was recorded at least ten times. A read error is possible here, since a much larger clone lies one base away. The chain uses TRBV20-1 and TRBJ2-5; D remains unclear. The CDR3 contains 12 residues. Germline-derived CDR1 and CDR2 are DFQATT and SNEGSKA (reference sequence). In DNA, the CDR3 is TGCAGTGCTAGGGAATACCAAGAGACCAAGTACTTC. It is translated as CSAREYQETKYF.

This clonotype showed up many times. In DNA form, the CDR3 reads TGTGCCAGCAGCCAAGGGACCAGGACCAACACTGAAGCTTTCTTT. It yields the protein CASSQGTRTNTEAFF. The chain carries TRBV4-2 and TRBJ1-1; no reliable D call. V shed 1 base and J shed 2 bases, with 11 bases lying between them. The germline CDR1 and CDR2 sequences are LGHNA and YNFKEQ. The CDR3 consists of 15 residues.

This clonotype occurred many times. V and J are TRBV20-1 and TRBJ1-1; no definite D call. The V gene's germline CDR1 is DFQATT and CDR2 SNEGSKA (reference sequence). The V end was cut by 3 bases, the J end by 0 bases, with 11 bases between. This CDR3 contains 14 residues. The CDR3 DNA sequence: TGCAGTGCTAGGGATGTACGAGTGAACACTGAAGCTTTCTTT. This translates into CSARDVRVNTEAFF.

This clonotype was detected only once. This may be a read error: a much more frequent sequence differs by one nucleotide. Written as DNA, the CDR3 is TGTGCCAGCAATCGGAGAGAGGGCGTGCAGTACTTC. Translating it yields CASNRREGVQYF. The chain has TRBV28 and TRBJ2-7, with a weak D call TRBD2 (5 bases). CDR3 size: 12 residues. The germline V and J ends were trimmed by 7 bases and 9 bases, with 16 bases remaining between them. Germline V lookup: CDR1 MDHEN, CDR2 SYDVKM. Full variable domain (outside the CDR3, taken from reference TRBV28 and TRBJ2-7): DVKVTQSSRYLVKRTGEKVFLECVQDMDHENMFWYRQDPGLGLRLIYFSYDVKMKEKGDIPEGYSVSREKKERFSLILESASTNQTSMYLCASNRREGVQYFGPGTRLTVT.

At least ten counts were recorded for this clonotype. The J gene is TRBJ2-7, the V gene TRBV2, with 7 bases aligning to TRBD1. The CDR3 extends over 13 amino acids. Germline CDR1 reads SNHLY; CDR2 reads FYNNEI. The V gene end was trimmed by 7 bases and the J gene end by 2 bases; junction bases not matched to a gene: 5. The CDR3 DNA follows: TGTGCCAGCAATCGGGACAGTGCCTACGAGCAGTACTTC. Translating gives CASNRDSAYEQYF. The whole variable domain, filled in from reference TRBV2 and TRBJ2-7, reads EPEVTQTPSHQVTQMGQEVILRCVPISNHLYFYWYRQILGQKVEFLVSFYNNEISEKSEIFDDQFSVERPDGSNFTLKIRSTKLEDSAMYFCASNRDSAYEQYFGPGTRLTVT.

This clonotype was observed at least ten times. The gene calls are TRBV6-1 and TRBJ1-5; D is ambiguous. Looked up from germline, CDR1 is MNHNS and CDR2 is SASEGT. Trimming pared 8 bases from V and 0 bases from J, leaving 11 bases between. The CDR3 consists of 14 residues. In DNA form, the CDR3 reads TGTGCCAGCTCCAGTCTTTATAGCAATCAGCCCCAGCATTTT. Its protein is CASSSLYSNQPQHF.

This clonotype was found a few times. The chain has TRBV28 and TRBJ2-5, with 9 positions matching TRBD1. In germline, CDR1 is MDHEN, CDR2 SYDVKM. The CDR3 spans 15 residues. J lost 3 bases, V lost 5 bases, and 7 bases had no gene match. Here the CDR3 reads CASSPGTGSEETQYF. CDR3 nucleotide sequence: TGTGCCAGCAGTCCAGGGACAGGGAGCGAAGAGACCCAGTACTTC.

There are many counts of this clonotype. J is TRBJ1-5 and V is TRBV12-3 or TRBV12-4; weak D call: TRBD1 (6 bases). With 1 base removed from V and 6 bases from J, the gap between germline ends came to 19 bases. The CDR3 covers 17 residues. In DNA, the CDR3 is TGTGCCAGCAGTTTAGGAGGGGGGCAGACTAGGGCTCAGCCCCAGCATTTT. It yields the protein CASSLGGGQTRAQPQHF.

This clonotype has a count of ten or more. CDR3 DNA sequence: TGTGCCAGCACCGGGACAGGAGGGTACTACGAGCAGTACTTC. As protein: CASTGTGGYYEQYF. The chain couples TRBV2 to TRBJ2-7; 8 bases line up with TRBD1. V lost 7 bases to trimming and J lost 3 bases; unmatched junction nucleotides: 8. Per germline, CDR1 SNHLY and CDR2 FYNNEI. The CDR3 runs to 14 residues.

V usage is TRBV7-3 and J usage is TRBJ1-1; a possible D gene is TRBD1 (5 bases). With 5 bases removed from V and 5 bases from J, the gap between germline ends came to 15 bases. Per the germline V gene, CDR1 is SGHTA and CDR2 is FQGTGA. The CDR3 has 14 amino acids. The CDR3 sequence is CASSQHPEGTEAFF. The CDR3 DNA follows: TGTGCCAGCAGCCAACACCCCGAGGGGACTGAAGCTTTCTTT.

Many counts were recorded for this clonotype. The rearrangement uses TRBV12-3 or TRBV12-4 and TRBJ2-2; no reliable D call. This CDR3 spans 14 amino acids. V lost 2 bases and J lost 4, with 8 bases in between. CDR3 nucleotides: TGTGCCAGCAGTTTATTACAACTCACCGGGGAGCTGTTTTTT. Encoded protein: CASSLLQLTGELFF.

The chain joins TRBV11-2 to TRBJ1-1; D is unclear. The CDR3 runs 13 residues. Deletions cut 2 bases from V and 6 bases from J, with 10 bases between. Germline loops: CDR1 SGHAT, CDR2 FQNNGV. The CDR3 nucleotides read TGTGCCAGCAGCTTAATGGTCAACCCTGAAGCTTTCTTT. Its translation: CASSLMVNPEAFF.

This clonotype was observed at least ten times. The chain recombines TRBV7-2 with TRBJ1-1; tentatively, D is TRBD1 (6 bases). Trimming shortened V by 5 bases and J by 8 bases, and 18 bases separated the two germline ends. The CDR3 consists of 14 residues. Per germline, CDR1 SGHTA and CDR2 FQGNSA. The CDR3 reads CASSMRQDSTEAFF. For the CDR3, the DNA is TGTGCCAGCAGCATGCGACAGGACTCCACCGAAGCTTTCTTT. The full variable domain, with the rest looked up from reference TRBV7-2 and TRBJ1-1, is GAGVSQSPSNKVTEKGKDVELRCDPISGHTALYWYRQSLGQGLEFLIYFQGNSAPDKSGLPSDRFSAERTGGSVSTLTIQRTQQEDSAVYLCASSMRQDSTEAFFGQGTRLTVV.